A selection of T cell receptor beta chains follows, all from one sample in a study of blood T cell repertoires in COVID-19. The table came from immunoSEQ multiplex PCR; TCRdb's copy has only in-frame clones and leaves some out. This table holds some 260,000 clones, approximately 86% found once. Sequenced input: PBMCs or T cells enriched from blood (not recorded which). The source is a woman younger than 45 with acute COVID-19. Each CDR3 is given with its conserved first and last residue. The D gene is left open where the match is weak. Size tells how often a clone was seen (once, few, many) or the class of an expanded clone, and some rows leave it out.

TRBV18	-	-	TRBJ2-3	TGTGCCAGCTCACCACCGTGGACAAACACAGATACGCAGTATTTT	CASSPPWTNTDTQYF
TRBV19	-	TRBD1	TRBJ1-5	TGTGCCAGTAGTATAAAGGGGGCAGGGCCAGTTAATCAGCCCCAGCATTTT	CASSIKGAGPVNQPQHF
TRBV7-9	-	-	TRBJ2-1	TGTGCCAGCAGCTTAGACTTGTTTTCGTACAATGAGCAGTTCTTC	CASSLDLFSYNEQFF
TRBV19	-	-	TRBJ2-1	TGTGCCAGTAGTATAGACGTGGGGCTAGATGAGCAGTTCTTC	CASSIDVGLDEQFF
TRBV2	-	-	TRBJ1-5	TGTGCCAGCAGTGAATCCCGCGTGGATCAGCCCCAGCATTTT	CASSESRVDQPQHF
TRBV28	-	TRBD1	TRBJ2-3	TGTGCCAGCAGTCGACAGGGGAAGAGGAACACAGATACGCAGTATTTT	CASSRQGKRNTDTQYF
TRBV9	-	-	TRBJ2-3	TGTGCCAGCAGCGTAGAACGTAGTCACACAGATACGCAGTATTTT	CASSVERSHTDTQYF
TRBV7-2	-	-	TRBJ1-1	TGTGCCAGCAGCTTAAACACGAACACTGAAGCTTTCTTT	CASSLNTNTEAFF
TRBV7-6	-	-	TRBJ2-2	TGTGCCAGCAGCTTAGCTACCTCGGAGAGACGCACCGGGGAGCTGTTTTTT	CASSLATSERRTGELFF
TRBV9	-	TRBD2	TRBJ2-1	TGTGCCAGCGGAGGGACTAGCCTCCTCCTTGGCGATGAGCAGTTCTTC	CASGGTSLLLGDEQFF
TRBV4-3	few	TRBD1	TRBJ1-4	TGCGCCAGCAGCGTACAGGGGGCGGCTAATGAAAAACTGTTTTTT	CASSVQGAANEKLFF
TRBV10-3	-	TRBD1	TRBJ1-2	TGTGCCATCAGTGAGAGAAGGACAGGGCCTTTTCTTGGCTACACCTTC	CAISERRTGPFLGYTF
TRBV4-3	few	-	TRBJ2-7	TGCGCCAGCAGCCAAGATCACGGGTTCGAGCAGTACTTC	CASSQDHGFEQYF
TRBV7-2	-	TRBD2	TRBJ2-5	TGTGCCAGCAGATTTAGCGGGAGGGAGACCCAGTACTTC	CASRFSGRETQYF
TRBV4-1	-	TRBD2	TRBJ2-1	TGCGCCAGCAGCCAAGAGACCGGGACTAGCGGGAGTGGGGACTACAATGAGCAGTTCTTC	CASSQETGTSGSGDYNEQFF
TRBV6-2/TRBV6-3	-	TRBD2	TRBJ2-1	TGTGCCAGCAGTTACGGGACTAGCGGGAGCTCCTACAATGAGCAGTTCTTC	CASSYGTSGSSYNEQFF
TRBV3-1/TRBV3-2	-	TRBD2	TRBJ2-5	TGTGCCAGCAGCCAAGATCCCCTAGCGGGGTGGGAGACCCAGTACTTC	CASSQDPLAGWETQYF
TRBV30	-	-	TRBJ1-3	TGTGCCTGGAGTGTGGCCGGCGGCGTGGTTTCTGGAAACACCATATATTTT	CAWSVAGGVVSGNTIYF
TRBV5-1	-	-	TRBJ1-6	TGCGCCAGCAGCCTGGGGGGAGCTTATAATTCACCCCTCCACTTT	CASSLGGAYNSPLHF
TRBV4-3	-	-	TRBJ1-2	TGCGCCAGCAGCCAAGATTTGGGGGCATATGGCTACACCTTC	CASSQDLGAYGYTF
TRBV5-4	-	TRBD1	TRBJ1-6	TGTGCCAGCAGCTTGACAGGGGCAAATTCACCCCTCCACTTT	CASSLTGANSPLHF
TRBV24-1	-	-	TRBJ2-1	TGTGCCACCAGTGATTTGGGAGAGGGAAAGGATGAGCAGTTCTTC	CATSDLGEGKDEQFF
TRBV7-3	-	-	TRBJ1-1	TGTGCCAGCAGCTTAAGTGGGGATCGGGGCACTGAAGCTTTCTTT	CASSLSGDRGTEAFF